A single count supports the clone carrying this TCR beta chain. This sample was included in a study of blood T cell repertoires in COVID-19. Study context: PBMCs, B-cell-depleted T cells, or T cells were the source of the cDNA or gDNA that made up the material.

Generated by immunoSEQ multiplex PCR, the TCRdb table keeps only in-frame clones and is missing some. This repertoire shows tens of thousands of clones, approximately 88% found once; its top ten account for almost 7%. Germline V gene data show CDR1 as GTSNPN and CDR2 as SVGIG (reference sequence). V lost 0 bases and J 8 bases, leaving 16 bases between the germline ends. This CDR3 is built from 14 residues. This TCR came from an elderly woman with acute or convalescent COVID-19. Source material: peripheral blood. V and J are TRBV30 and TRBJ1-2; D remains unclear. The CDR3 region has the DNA TGTGCCTGGAGTGTGGGAGGCGGCAGTTCGGGCTACACCTTC. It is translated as CAWSVGGGSSGYTF.